These T cell receptor beta chains were read from a single sample in a study of cytomegalovirus exposure and HLA in healthy donors. Repertoires were generated with immunoSEQ multiplex PCR, while TCRdb's copy carries only in-frame clones and drops some. The table includes 150,000 to 200,000 clones, roughly four fifths detected once. Sequencing was performed on PBMCs. The receptors come from a woman aged 40 to 49 in good health and CMV-seronegative. The conserved cysteine and the conserved F or W are not part of the CDR3 here.

j_call	v_call	cdr3_length	cdr3_aa
TRBJ2-3	TRBV28	14	ASSASLAGLTHTQY
TRBJ1-2	TRBV29-1	10	SVGAHLGGYT
TRBJ2-7	TRBV19	11	ASSPGQGSEQY
TRBJ1-1	TRBV9	13	ASSVGLQGATEAF
TRBJ1-1	TRBV10-3	12	AISDDRGDTEAF
TRBJ2-3	TRBV7-9	14	ASSLVDRSTRSTQY
TRBJ1-2	TRBV6-5	13	ASSRLGRFDYGYT
TRBJ2-2	TRBV4-1	13	ASSPSSGNTGELF
TRBJ1-1	TRBV7-9	15	ASSVLDRVGVNTEAF
TRBJ1-4	TRBV7-2	12	ASSKTGGREKLF
TRBJ1-3	TRBV15	14	ATSREGVTSGNTIY
TRBJ2-3	TRBV28	12	ASSDRLVPDTQY
TRBJ1-2	TRBV7-9	13	ASSPGTGGGRSYT
TRBJ2-1	TRBV9	15	ASSVALGGGRINEQF
TRBJ2-7	TRBV30	12	ACFPRGFSYEQY
TRBJ2-2	TRBV5-6	16	ASSVRGLAGGMGGELF
TRBJ2-7	TRBV5-1	14	ASSIRPGQGKYEQY
TRBJ2-3	TRBV7-2	10	ASSSYLDTQY
TRBJ2-6	TRBV7-2	15	ASSPGAPYSGANVLT
TRBJ2-3	TRBV7-8	14	ASSLAQGQPVDTQY
TRBJ1-5	TRBV2	12	ASSYQGGGQPQH
TRBJ2-1	TRBV9	14	ASSVEVGGSYNEQF
TRBJ1-1	TRBV4-1	16	ASSQDRQRYGTNTEAF
TRBJ2-7	TRBV27	9	ASWSSYEQY
TRBJ1-2	TRBV13	13	ASSFRTGEDYGYT
TRBJ2-3	TRBV7-3	11	ASSGGSTDTQY
TRBJ1-6	TRBV7-8	15	ASSWAGQGANNSPLH
TRBJ2-7	TRBV7-9	13	ASSSTPRTPYEQY
TRBJ1-6	TRBV2	11	ASKQGAESPLH
TRBJ1-4	TRBV19	11	ASSYGTTEKLF
TRBJ2-2	TRBV19	14	ASSIGQGAGTGELF
TRBJ2-2	TRBV9	16	ASSVRTGTSGVGGELF
TRBJ1-1	TRBV28	14	ASSPTFRTANTEAF
TRBJ2-3	TRBV5-4	11	ASSQGSTDTQY
TRBJ2-5	TRBV5-6	12	ASSLLTRLETQY
TRBJ2-7	TRBV2	14	ASSERLAGGQDEQY
TRBJ2-5	TRBV7-2	14	ASSPGGQRLQETQY
TRBJ2-7	TRBV7-3	14	ASSLMGTGGLYEQY
TRBJ1-4	TRBV28	11	ASSGTKGEKLF
TRBJ1-1	TRBV5-1	16	ASSLFEQGSPMNTEAF
TRBJ2-5	TRBV5-1	12	ASSYNIREETQY
TRBJ1-3	TRBV28	14	ASSPPGRAGGNTIY
TRBJ1-4	TRBV6-5	12	ASSAGTQYEKLF
.	TRBV5-1	13	ASSMGQGLNYEQY